This TCR beta chain was sequenced in a study of T cell clones after liver transplantation. Assay: immunoSEQ multiplex PCR; the TCRdb copy retains only in-frame clones and omits some. This table has about 76,000 clones, 70% to 90% appearing once. On this clone: Its antigen is still unknown.

Study results and limitations: In two subjects, few donor cells limited the measurable donor-reactive repertoire. Graft donor-reactive T cells may have migrated into the graft rather than being deleted.

The sequence derives from a human patient who received a liver transplant. Some T cells could come from the graft donor. Sequenced material: CD4+ T cells from blood, taken at the 22-month timepoint.

CDR3 nucleotides: TGTGCCAGCAGCTTAGAAACTAGCGGGAGACACAATGAGCAGTTCTTC. This sequence encodes CASSLETSGRHNEQFF. The rearrangement joins TRBV7-3 to TRBJ2-1; TRBD2 matches at 11 bases. CDR1 is SGHTA and CDR2 is FQGTGA in the germline V gene. After removal of 2 bases from V and 5 bases from J, the junction contained 5 bases not matched to a gene. The CDR3 extends over 16 amino acids.